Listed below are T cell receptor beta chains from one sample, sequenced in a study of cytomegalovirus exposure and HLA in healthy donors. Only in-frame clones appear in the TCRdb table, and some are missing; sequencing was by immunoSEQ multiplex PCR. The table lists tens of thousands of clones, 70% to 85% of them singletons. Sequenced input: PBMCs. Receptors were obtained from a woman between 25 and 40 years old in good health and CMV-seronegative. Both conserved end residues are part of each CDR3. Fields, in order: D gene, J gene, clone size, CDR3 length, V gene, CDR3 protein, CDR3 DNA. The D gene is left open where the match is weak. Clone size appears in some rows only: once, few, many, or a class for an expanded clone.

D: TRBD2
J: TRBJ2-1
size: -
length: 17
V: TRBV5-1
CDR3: CASSQLSGGDKRYEQFF
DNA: TGCGCCAGCAGCCAATTAAGCGGGGGTGACAAGCGATATGAGCAGTTCTTC

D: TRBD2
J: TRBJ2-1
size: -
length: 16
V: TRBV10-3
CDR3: CAISDWGGEMANEQFF
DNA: TGTGCCATCAGTGATTGGGGGGGGGAGATGGCAAATGAGCAGTTCTTC

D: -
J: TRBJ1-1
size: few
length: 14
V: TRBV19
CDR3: CASSPREGGTEAFF
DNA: TGTGCCAGTAGTCCCCGGGAGGGAGGGACTGAAGCTTTCTTT

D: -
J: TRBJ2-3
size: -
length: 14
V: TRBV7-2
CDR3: CASSLSGAADTQYF
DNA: TGTGCCAGCAGCTTATCTGGGGCGGCAGATACGCAGTATTTT

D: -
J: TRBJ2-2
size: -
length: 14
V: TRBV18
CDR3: CASSPGQNTGELFF
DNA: TGTGCCAGCTCACCGGGACAAAACACCGGGGAGCTGTTTTTT

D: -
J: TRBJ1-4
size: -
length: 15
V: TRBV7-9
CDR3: CASSLDRAQNEKLFF
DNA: TGTGCCAGCAGCCTTGACAGAGCACAGAATGAAAAACTGTTTTTT

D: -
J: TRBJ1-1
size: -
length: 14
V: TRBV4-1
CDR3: CASSHPAITSEAFF
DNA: TGCGCCAGCAGCCACCCAGCGATTACAAGTGAAGCTTTCTTT

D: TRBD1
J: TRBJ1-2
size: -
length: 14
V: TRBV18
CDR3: CASSPGQEDYGYTF
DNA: TGTGCCAGCTCACCGGGACAGGAGGACTATGGCTACACCTTC

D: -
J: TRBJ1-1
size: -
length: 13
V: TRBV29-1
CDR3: CSAAQALNTEAFF
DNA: TGCAGCGCCGCTCAGGCCTTGAACACTGAAGCTTTCTTT

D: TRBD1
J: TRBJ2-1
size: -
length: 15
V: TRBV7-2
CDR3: CASSYGTGNYNEQFF
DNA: TGTGCCAGCAGCTACGGGACAGGGAACTACAATGAGCAGTTCTTC

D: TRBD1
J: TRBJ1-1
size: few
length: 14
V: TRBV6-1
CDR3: CASKGTGGLGEAFF
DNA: TGTGCCAGCAAAGGAACAGGGGGATTGGGTGAAGCTTTCTTT

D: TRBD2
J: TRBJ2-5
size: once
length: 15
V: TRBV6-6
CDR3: CASRAGTSGEETQYF
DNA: TGTGCCAGCAGAGCCGGGACTAGCGGAGAAGAGACCCAGTACTTC

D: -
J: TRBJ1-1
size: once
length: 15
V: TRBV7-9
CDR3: CSSSMRPGGSTEAFF
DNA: TGTTCCAGCAGCATGCGACCAGGCGGGAGCACTGAAGCTTTCTTT

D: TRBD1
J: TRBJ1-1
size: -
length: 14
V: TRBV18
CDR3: CASSPADRGPEAFF
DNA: TGTGCCAGCTCACCGGCGGACAGGGGCCCTGAAGCTTTCTTT

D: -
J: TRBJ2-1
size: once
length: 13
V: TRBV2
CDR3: CASSASGRGEQFF
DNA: TGTGCCAGCAGCGCCTCGGGGCGGGGAGAGCAGTTCTTC

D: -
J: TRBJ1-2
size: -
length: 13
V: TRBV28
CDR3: CASSPRVYYGYTF
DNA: TGTGCCAGCAGTCCCCGGGTCTACTATGGCTACACCTTC

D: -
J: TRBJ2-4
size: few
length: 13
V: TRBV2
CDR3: CASNPDTKNIQYF
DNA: TGTGCCAGCAATCCCGACACCAAAAACATTCAGTACTTC

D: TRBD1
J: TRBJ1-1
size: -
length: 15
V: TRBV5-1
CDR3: CASSFDRGGNTEAFF
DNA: TGCGCCAGCAGCTTTGACAGGGGGGGCAACACTGAAGCTTTCTTT

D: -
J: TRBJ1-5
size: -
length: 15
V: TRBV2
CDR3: CASSELVTGNQPQHF
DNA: TGTGCCAGCAGTGAACTGGTTACAGGGAATCAGCCCCAGCATTTT

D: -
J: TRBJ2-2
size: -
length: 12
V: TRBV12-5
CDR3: CASGLTASELFF
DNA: TGTGCTAGTGGCCTGACAGCGTCGGAGCTGTTTTTT

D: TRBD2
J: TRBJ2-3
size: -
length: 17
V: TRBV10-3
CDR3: CAISDPGTSGSTDTQYF
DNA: TGTGCCATCAGTGATCCCGGGACTAGCGGCTCCACAGATACGCAGTATTTT

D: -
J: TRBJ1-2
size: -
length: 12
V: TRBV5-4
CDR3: CASSLGSYGYTF
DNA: TGTGCCAGCAGCTTGGGGAGCTATGGCTACACCTTC

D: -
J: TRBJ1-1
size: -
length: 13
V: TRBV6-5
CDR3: CASAYRTVTEAFF
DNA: TGTGCCAGCGCTTACCGGACAGTAACTGAAGCTTTCTTT

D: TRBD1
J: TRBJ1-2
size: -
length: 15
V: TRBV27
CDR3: CASSFATGLVYGYTF
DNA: TGTGCCAGCAGTTTCGCGACAGGGTTGGTCTATGGCTACACCTTC

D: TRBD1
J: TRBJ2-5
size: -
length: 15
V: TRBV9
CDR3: CASNSQGQGGETQYF
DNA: TGTGCCAGCAACTCCCAGGGACAGGGTGGGGAGACCCAGTACTTC

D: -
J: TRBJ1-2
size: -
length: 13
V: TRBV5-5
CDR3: CASRLAGDYGYTF
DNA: TGTGCCAGCCGACTCGCCGGCGACTATGGCTACACCTTC

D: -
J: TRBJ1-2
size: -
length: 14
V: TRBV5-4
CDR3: CASSFRGEPYGYTF
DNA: TGTGCCAGCAGCTTCCGGGGGGAACCCTATGGCTACACCTTC

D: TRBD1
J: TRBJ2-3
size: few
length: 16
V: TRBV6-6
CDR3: CASRGPQGAAGDTQYF
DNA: TGTGCCAGCAGGGGACCACAGGGGGCAGCGGGGGATACGCAGTATTTT

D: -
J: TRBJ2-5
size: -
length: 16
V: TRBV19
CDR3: CASRVGGAGEQETQYF
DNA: TGTGCCAGTAGAGTAGGAGGGGCTGGAGAACAAGAGACCCAGTACTTC

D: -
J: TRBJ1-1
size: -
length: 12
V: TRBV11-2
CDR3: CASSPQGSEAFF
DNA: TGTGCCAGCAGCCCGCAGGGGAGTGAGGCTTTCTTT

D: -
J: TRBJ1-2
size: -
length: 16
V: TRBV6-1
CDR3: CASSEDLAPGYYGYTF
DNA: TGTGCCAGCAGTGAAGACCTGGCCCCGGGATACTATGGCTACACCTTC

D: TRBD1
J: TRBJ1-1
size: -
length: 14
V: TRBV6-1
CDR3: CASSGRDRGTEAFF
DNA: TGTGCCAGCAGTGGCCGGGACAGGGGGACTGAAGCTTTCTTT

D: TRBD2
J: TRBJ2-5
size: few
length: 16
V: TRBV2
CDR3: CASTSLAGGRQETQYF
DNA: TGTGCCAGCACCTCACTAGCGGGGGGGCGGCAAGAGACCCAGTACTTC

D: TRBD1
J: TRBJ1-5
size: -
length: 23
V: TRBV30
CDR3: CAWSPRGGYTPGQGGYSNQPQHF
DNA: TGTGCCTGGAGCCCACGGGGGGGTTATACACCGGGACAGGGGGGATATAGCAATCAGCCCCAGCATTTT

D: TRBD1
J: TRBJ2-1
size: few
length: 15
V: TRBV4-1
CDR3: CASSQVPGTGDEQFF
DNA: TGCGCCAGCAGCCAGGTCCCCGGGACAGGGGATGAGCAGTTCTTC

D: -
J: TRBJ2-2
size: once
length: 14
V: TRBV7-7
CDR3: CASSLGLNTGELFF
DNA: TGTGCTAGCAGCCTGGGACTTAACACCGGGGAGCTGTTTTTT

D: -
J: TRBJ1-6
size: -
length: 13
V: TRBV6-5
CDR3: CASSYSTRSPLHF
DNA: TGTGCCAGCAGTTACTCCACACGTTCACCCCTCCACTTT

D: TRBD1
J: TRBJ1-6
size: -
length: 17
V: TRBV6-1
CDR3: CASSVHGQEIYNSPLHF
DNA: TGTGCCAGCAGTGTTCACGGACAGGAGATTTATAATTCACCCCTCCACTTT

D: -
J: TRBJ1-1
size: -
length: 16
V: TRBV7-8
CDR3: CASTLPPHSRGTEAFF
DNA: TGTGCCAGCACCCTCCCCCCACACTCTCGGGGGACTGAAGCTTTCTTT

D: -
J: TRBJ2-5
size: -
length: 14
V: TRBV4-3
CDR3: CASSPSVGIWEQYF
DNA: TGCGCCAGCAGCCCCAGTGTGGGGATCTGGGAGCAGTACTTC

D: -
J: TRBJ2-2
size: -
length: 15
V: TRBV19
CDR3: CASSRQVANTGELFF
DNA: TGTGCCAGTAGTAGACAGGTCGCGAACACCGGGGAGCTGTTTTTT